The entry below gives a single T cell receptor beta chain sequence along with its context. Its antigen is still unknown. The data stem from a study of cytomegalovirus exposure and HLA in healthy donors. Study outcomes and limitations: Based on reports, TCR beta sequences accurately predicted HLA-A and HLA-B alleles for most subjects. Fewer N-insertions than the approximately 700-donor mean were reportedly shown by an Asian-associated ancestry cluster in a later analysis.

The CDR3 spans 18 residues. CDR1 is SGHRS and CDR2 is YFSETQ in the germline V gene. V gave up 2 bases and J gave up 5 bases; unmatched junction bases: 13. This PCR relied on a set of 60 Vbeta primers and 13 Jbeta primers. The repertoire was sequenced with immunoSEQ multiplex PCR; TCRdb's copy has only in-frame clones and lacks some. Of about 200,000 clones listed, approximately 86% are singletons. The TCR was taken from a woman aged 30 to 39 in good health and CMV-seronegative. The sequencing input was PBMCs. The chain combines TRBV5-1 with TRBJ2-3, with 11 bases fitting TRBD2. CDR3 sequence: CASSLLSGGALRRDTQYF. The CDR3 DNA is TGCGCCAGCAGCTTACTTAGCGGGGGGGCTTTGAGGAGAGATACGCAGTATTTT.